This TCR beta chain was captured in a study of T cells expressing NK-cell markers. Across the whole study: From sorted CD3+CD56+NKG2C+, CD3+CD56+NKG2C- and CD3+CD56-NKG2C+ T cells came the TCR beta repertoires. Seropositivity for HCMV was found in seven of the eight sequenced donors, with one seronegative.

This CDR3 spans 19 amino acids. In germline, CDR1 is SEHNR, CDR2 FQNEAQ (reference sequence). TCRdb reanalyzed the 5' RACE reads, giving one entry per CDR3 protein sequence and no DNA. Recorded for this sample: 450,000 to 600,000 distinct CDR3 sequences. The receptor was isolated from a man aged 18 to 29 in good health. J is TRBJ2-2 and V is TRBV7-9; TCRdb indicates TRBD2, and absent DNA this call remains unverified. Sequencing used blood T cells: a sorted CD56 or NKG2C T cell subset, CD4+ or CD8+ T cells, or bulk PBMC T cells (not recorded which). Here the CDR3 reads CASSPTASGRFANTGELFF.